The 6 T cell receptor beta chains reported below all come from one sample, sequenced in a study of shared clonotypes between healthy human individuals. Repertoires were generated with immunoSEQ multiplex PCR, while TCRdb's copy carries only in-frame clones and drops some. Here the sample spans approximately 1.5 million clones, roughly 98% being singletons. Sample: naive CD4+ T cells sorted from blood. Subset denoted: CD45RA+ positively selected. These receptors were obtained from a man aged 25 to 45 in good health.

V usage is TRBV5-4 and J usage is TRBJ2-1; D is perhaps TRBD2 (5 bases). Between the trimmed V and J ends, which lost 0 bases and 6 bases, there was a span of 16 bases. CDR3 size: 16 residues. CDR1 is SGHNT and CDR2 is YYREEE in the germline V gene (reference sequence). Here the CDR3 reads CASSLAKRAQLNEQFF. For the CDR3, the DNA is TGTGCCAGCAGCTTGGCCAAGAGGGCTCAACTCAATGAGCAGTTCTTC.

The chain is built from TRBV2 and TRBJ2-5, with D possibly TRBD1 on 6 matching bases. The ends were cut back, 7 bases at V and 4 bases at J, with 13 bases in the middle. Germline CDR1 is SNHLY and CDR2 is FYNNEI. The length of the CDR3 is 13 residues. In DNA, the CDR3 is TGTGCCAGCAAGGGGGAAGGAGGAGAGACCCAGTACTTC. It translates to CASKGEGGETQYF.

V gene TRBV5-1 combines with J gene TRBJ1-2, with a possible D match to TRBD1 (5 bases). Trimming cost V 0 bases and J 1 base, with 13 bases left between them. There are 16 residues in the CDR3. CDR1 and CDR2 from the germline V gene are SGHRS and YFSETQ. CDR3 nucleotides: TGCGCCAGCAGCTTGGGGACATCCCCAAATAACTATGGCTACACCTTC. Its translation: CASSLGTSPNNYGYTF.

The chain joins TRBV11-2 to TRBJ2-7; 13 bases are shared with TRBD2. The CDR3 runs 16 residues. Trimming at V came to 5 bases and at J to 0 bases, leaving 4 bases not matched to a gene. The germline gives CDR1 SGHAT, CDR2 FQNNGV. The CDR3 protein is CASSPRTSGSSYEQYF. The CDR3 region has the DNA TGTGCCAGCAGCCCACGGACTAGCGGGAGCTCCTACGAGCAGTACTTC.

V gene TRBV29-1 combines with J gene TRBJ2-7, with D perhaps TRBD1 (6 bases). Germline V CDR1 and CDR2: SQVTM, ANQGSEA. CDR3 length equals 12 residues. With 7 bases removed from V and 3 bases from J, the gap between germline ends came to 13 bases. CDR3 residues: CSAWGHFYEQYF. In DNA, the CDR3 is TGCAGCGCGTGGGGACATTTCTACGAGCAGTACTTC.

V and J are TRBV29-1 and TRBJ2-5, with a weak D call TRBD2 (6 bases). Trimming pared 6 bases from V and 0 bases from J, leaving 8 bases between. The CDR3 sequence is 12 residues long. CDR1 and CDR2 from the germline V gene are SQVTM and ANQGSEA. CDR3 residues: CSVRLDQETQYF. As DNA, the CDR3 is TGCAGCGTCCGACTAGACCAAGAGACCCAGTACTTC.